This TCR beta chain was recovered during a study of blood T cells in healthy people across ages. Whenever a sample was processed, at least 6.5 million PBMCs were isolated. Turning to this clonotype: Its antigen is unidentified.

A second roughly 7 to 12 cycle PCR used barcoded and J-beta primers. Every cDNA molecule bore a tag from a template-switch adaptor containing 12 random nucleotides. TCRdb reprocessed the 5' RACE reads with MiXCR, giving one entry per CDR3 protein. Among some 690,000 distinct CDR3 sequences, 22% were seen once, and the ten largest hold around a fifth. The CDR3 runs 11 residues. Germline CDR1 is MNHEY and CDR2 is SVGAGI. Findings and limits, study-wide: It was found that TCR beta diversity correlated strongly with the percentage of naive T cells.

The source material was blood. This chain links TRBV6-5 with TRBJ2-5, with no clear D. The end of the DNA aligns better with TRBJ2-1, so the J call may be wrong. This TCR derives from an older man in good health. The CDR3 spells CASSSLTQQFF. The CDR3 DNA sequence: TGTGCCAGCAGTTCCCTAACCCAGCAGTTCTTC.